The 12 T cell receptor beta chains presented below share a single source sample, sequenced in a study of neurological immune-mediated disorders. TCRdb re-analysed the 5' RACE reads in MiXCR, keeping a single row per CDR3 protein. The sample carries 35,000 to 50,000 distinct CDR3 sequences, about 14% recorded once. The sequencing sample was made of CD4+ T cells from blood. All receptors come from a woman aged 60 to 75 with HTLV-1-associated myelopathy (HAM/TSP).

This clonotype was seen many times. J is TRBJ1-2 and V is TRBV21-1; TRBD1, the D gene given by the table, was not confirmed from the DNA. TRBV21-1 is a documented pseudogene. CDR3 size: 16 residues. DNA for the CDR3: TGTGCCAGCAGCAAAGACAGCCTGGCGATAGGGGATGGCTACACCTTC. Translating gives CASSKDSLAIGDGYTF.

This clonotype was found many times. The rearrangement links TRBV5-1 to TRBJ2-3, with 7 positions matching TRBD2. The CDR3 runs to 16 residues. Per the germline V gene, CDR1 is SGHRS and CDR2 is YFSETQ. V shed 0 bases, J shed 5 bases, and the junction held 9 bases outside the gene matches. CDR3 region: CASSLEGLAGVDTQYF. The DNA of the CDR3 is TGCGCCAGCAGCTTGGAAGGTCTTGCGGGGGTAGATACGCAGTATTTT.

This clonotype was picked up many times. The J gene is TRBJ1-1, the V gene TRBV27; TRBD1 agrees at 9 bases. Germline lookup yields CDR1 MNHEY and CDR2 SMNVEV (reference sequence). This CDR3 is 18 amino acids long. V lost 0 bases to trimming and J lost 7 bases; unmatched junction nucleotides: 15. The CDR3 spells CASSLSIESLQGAGEAFF. CDR3 sequence (DNA): TGTGCCAGCAGTTTATCGATTGAAAGCTTACAGGGGGCGGGTGAAGCTTTCTTT.

This clonotype was counted ten times or more. The rearrangement uses TRBV4-1 and TRBJ2-7; 9 bases are shared with TRBD1. The CDR3 covers 15 residues. From germline, CDR1 is MGHRA and CDR2 YSYEKL. The ends lost 4 bases at V and 6 bases at J; junction bases unmatched: 10. DNA of the CDR3: TGCGCCAGCAGCCGCTCCGGGACAGGGTTGGGCGAGCAGTACTTC. It codes for CASSRSGTGLGEQYF.

This clonotype was seen ten or more times. Written as DNA, the CDR3 is TGCAGTGCTCCCCCGCGTACAGGGGGCCCAGATACGCAGTATTTT. It yields the protein CSAPPRTGGPDTQYF. The rearrangement links TRBV20-1 to TRBJ2-3; 9 positions match TRBD1. Germline CDR1 DFQATT, CDR2 SNEGSKA (reference sequence). The CDR3 length is 15 residues. V lost 5 bases, J lost 4 bases, and 10 bases stayed unmatched.

The table lists this clonotype with many counts. V is TRBV7-3 and J is TRBJ1-1, with TRBD1 identical over 7 bases. Germline CDR1 is SGHTA and CDR2 is FQGTGA. The CDR3 runs 13 residues. The ends lost 5 bases at V and 4 bases at J; junction bases unmatched: 4. The CDR3: CASSAPGGTEAFF. The CDR3 bases are TGTGCCAGCAGCGCACCAGGGGGCACTGAAGCTTTCTTT.

This clonotype has ten or more counts. The V gene is TRBV7-9, the J gene TRBJ1-4, with 7 bases matching TRBD1. CDR1 is SEHNR, CDR2 FQNEAQ, per germline (reference sequence). CDR3 length equals 17 residues. J gave up 8 bases and V 4 bases, and 16 bases lay outside the gene matches. CDR3 coding DNA: TGTGCCAGCAGCTCCCCCCGGGACAGCGACGAGGTGGAAAAACTGTTTTTT. This sequence encodes CASSSPRDSDEVEKLFF.

This clonotype was picked up many times. The chain uses TRBV7-9 and TRBJ2-5; TRBD1 is a possible D gene (5 bases). Germline-derived CDR1 and CDR2 are SEHNR and FQNEAQ (reference sequence). The CDR3 is 12 residues long. The V and J ends lost 0 bases and 10 bases respectively, with 9 bases between them. The CDR3 coding sequence is TGTGCCAGCAGCTTAGCCCAGGGATTCCAGTACTTC. Its protein product is CASSLAQGFQYF. The variable domain in full, completed from reference TRBV7-9 and TRBJ2-5, reads DTGVSQNPRHKITKRGQNVTFRCDPISEHNRLYWYRQTLGQGPEFLTYFQNEAQLEKSRLLSDRFSAERPKGSFSTLEIQRTEQGDSAMYLCASSLAQGFQYFGPGTRLLVL.

This clonotype was found many times. V and J are TRBV3-1 and TRBJ2-7; TRBD2 matches 12 bases. Germline V lookup: CDR1 LGHDT, CDR2 YNNKEL (reference sequence). The CDR3 runs 18 residues. The V segment lost 1 base and the J segment 5 bases; nucleotides outside the gene matches: 12. The CDR3 nucleotides read TGTGCCAGCAGCCAAGGGGCTAGCGGGGGGGGACGCCCCCACGAGCAGTACTTC. This translates into CASSQGASGGGRPHEQYF.

This clonotype was seen many times. The chain links TRBV3-1 to TRBJ2-1, with D maybe TRBD2 (6 bases). Germline lookup yields CDR1 LGHDT and CDR2 YNNKEL (reference sequence). This CDR3 region has 14 residues. Deletions cut 0 bases from V and 14 bases from J, with 17 bases between. In nucleotides, the CDR3 is TGTGCCAGCAGCCAAGATCGGTGGGGCGGGGATGAGTTCTTC. This sequence encodes CASSQDRWGGDEFF.

This clonotype occurred many times. The rearrangement joins TRBV5-1 to TRBJ1-2, with D hard to call. This CDR3 is 14 amino acids long. Trimming cost V 4 bases and J 5 bases, with 15 bases left between them. Germline V gene sequence: CDR1 SGHRS, CDR2 YFSETQ. CDR3 protein: CASSRPELDYGYTF. The CDR3 nucleotides are TGCGCCAGCAGCCGCCCCGAGCTGGATTATGGCTACACCTTC.

This chain uses TRBV6-5 with TRBJ2-2, with 12 positions matching TRBD2. The CDR3 length is 16 residues. Trimming removed 5 bases from V and 7 bases from J; junction bases left unmatched: 8. Germline CDR1 reads MNHEY; CDR2 reads SVGAGI. CDR3 nucleotide sequence: TGTGCCAGCAGTCAGACTAGCGGGAGTTCAGACGGGGAGCTGTTTTTT. It codes for CASSQTSGSSDGELFF.